This TCR beta chain derives from a study of T cell responses to AZD1222 COVID-19 vaccine. Broader study findings: Clonal diversity was possibly underestimated, and the donors were mostly white British, with more females. Spike-specific TCR breadth rose after two AZD1222 doses, and depth rose as well. Within unmutated variant regions lay the reported targets of nearly half of spike-specific TCRs. Just six AZD1222 recipients tested seropositive at baseline.

Concerning this clone: Its antigen remains unidentified.

Trimming left V 0 bases short and J 3 bases short, with 6 bases between. There are 13 residues in the CDR3. Per the germline V gene, CDR1 is MNHEY and CDR2 is SVGAGI. The table came from immunoSEQ multiplex PCR; TCRdb's copy has only in-frame clones and leaves some out. Here the sample spans over 130,000 clones, nearly 95% being singletons. This rearrangement joins TRBV6-5 to TRBJ2-7, with D perhaps TRBD1 (5 bases). The sequences come from peripheral blood, collected 28 days after the second AZD1222 dose. This clonotype originated in an adult who received the AZD1222 COVID-19 vaccine. Here the CDR3 reads CASSYSDIYEQYF. The CDR3 DNA reads TGTGCCAGCAGTTACTCGGACATCTACGAGCAGTACTTC.